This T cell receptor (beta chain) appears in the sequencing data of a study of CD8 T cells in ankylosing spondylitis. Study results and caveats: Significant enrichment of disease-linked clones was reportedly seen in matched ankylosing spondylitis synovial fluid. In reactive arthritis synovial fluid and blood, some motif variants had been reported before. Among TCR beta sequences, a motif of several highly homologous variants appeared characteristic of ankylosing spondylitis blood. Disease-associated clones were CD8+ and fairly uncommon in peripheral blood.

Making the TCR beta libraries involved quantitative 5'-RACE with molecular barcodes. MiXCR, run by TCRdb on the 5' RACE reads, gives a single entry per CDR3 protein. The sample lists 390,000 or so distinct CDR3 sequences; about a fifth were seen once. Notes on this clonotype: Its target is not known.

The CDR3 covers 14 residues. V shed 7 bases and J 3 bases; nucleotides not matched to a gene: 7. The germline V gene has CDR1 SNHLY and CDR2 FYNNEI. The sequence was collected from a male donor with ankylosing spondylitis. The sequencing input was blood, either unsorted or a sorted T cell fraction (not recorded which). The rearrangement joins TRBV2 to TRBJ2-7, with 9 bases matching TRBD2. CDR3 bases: TGTGCCAGCACCGGACGAGCGGGAGGCTACGAGCAGTACTTC. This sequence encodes CASTGRAGGYEQYF.